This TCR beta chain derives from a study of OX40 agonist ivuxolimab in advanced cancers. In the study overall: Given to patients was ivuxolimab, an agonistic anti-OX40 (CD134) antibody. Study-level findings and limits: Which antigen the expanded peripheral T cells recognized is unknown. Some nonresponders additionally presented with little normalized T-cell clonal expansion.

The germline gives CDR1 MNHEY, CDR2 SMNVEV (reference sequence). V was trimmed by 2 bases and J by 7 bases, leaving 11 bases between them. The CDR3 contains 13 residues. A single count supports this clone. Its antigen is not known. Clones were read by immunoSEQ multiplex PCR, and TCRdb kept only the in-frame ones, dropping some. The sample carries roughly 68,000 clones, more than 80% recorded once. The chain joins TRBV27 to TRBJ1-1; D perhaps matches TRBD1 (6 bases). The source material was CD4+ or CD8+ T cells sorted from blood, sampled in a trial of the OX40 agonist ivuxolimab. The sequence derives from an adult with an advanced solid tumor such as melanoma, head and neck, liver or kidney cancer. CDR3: CASSLAQGREAFF. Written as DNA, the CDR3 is TGTGCCAGCAGTTTAGCTCAGGGGCGTGAAGCTTTCTTT.